The 12 T cell receptor beta chains below were found in one sample sequenced in a study of control samples from healthy donors and cancer patients. Assay: immunoSEQ multiplex PCR; the TCRdb copy retains only in-frame clones and omits some. The sample has 130,000 to 150,000 clones, about 89% seen once; the top ten hold 4.9%. The sequenced sample was blood. These receptor sequences come from a man between 25 and 39 years old in good health.

This chain joins TRBV7-9 and TRBJ2-7, with TRBD1 matching 9 bases. This CDR3 spans 13 amino acids. CDR1 and CDR2 (germline): SEHNR, FQNEAQ (reference sequence). Trimming at V came to 7 bases and at J to 7 bases, leaving 8 bases not matched to a gene. This CDR3 is CASNMGTGQEQYF. DNA of the CDR3: TGTGCCAGCAACATGGGGACAGGGCAGGAGCAGTACTTC.

This clone was counted between two and nine times. CDR3 DNA sequence: TGTGCTAGCGGAGACAGGGGGCGAAAACTGTTTTTT. This encodes CASGDRGRKLFF. The chain has TRBV7-7 and TRBJ1-4; 10 bases are shared with TRBD1. The CDR3 is 12 amino acids. Germline-derived CDR1 and CDR2 are SSHAT and FNYEAQ (reference sequence).

V usage is TRBV23-1 and J usage is TRBJ2-7; tentative D call: TRBD1 (6 bases). TRBV23-1 is an open reading frame, and its role is uncertain. This CDR3 region has 14 residues. V was shortened by 3 bases and J by 6 bases, with 15 bases between the two germline ends. The CDR3 is CASSHWGPVGEQYF. Written as DNA, the CDR3 is TGCGCCAGCAGTCACTGGGGGCCGGTCGGCGAGCAGTACTTC.

The chain is built from TRBV18 and TRBJ1-3; D not resolved. CDR1 and CDR2 (germline): KGHSH, LQKENI. The CDR3 is 16 amino acids. The germline V and J ends were trimmed by 3 bases and 1 base, with 13 bases remaining between them. The CDR3 DNA reads as TGTGCCAGCTCACCGTTTGGCCGCGCGTCTGGAAACACCATATATTTT. Its translation is CASSPFGRASGNTIYF.

V and J are TRBV7-3 and TRBJ1-1; D unclear. CDR3 length equals 13 residues. Germline loops: CDR1 SGHTA, CDR2 FQGTGA. The V end lost 6 bases, the J end lost 6 bases, and 14 bases lay between the germline ends. The CDR3 bases are TGTGCCAGCAGGCAAGGGATGGGGTCTGAAGCTTTCTTT. Residues: CASRQGMGSEAFF.

V and J are TRBV7-9 and TRBJ2-6; 11 bases align to TRBD1. The CDR3 runs 18 residues. J lost 3 bases, V lost 5 bases, and 9 bases had no gene match. Germline assignment: CDR1 SEHNR and CDR2 FQNEAQ (reference sequence). CDR3 loop: CASSRKDRGRYGANVLTF. In DNA form, the CDR3 reads TGTGCCAGCAGCCGAAAGGACAGGGGGCGGTATGGGGCCAACGTCCTGACTTTC.

In its sample, this clone was seen once. The chain carries TRBV7-2 and TRBJ2-2; possibly TRBD1 or TRBD2 for D (5 bases each). This CDR3 contains 16 residues. Germline lookup yields CDR1 SGHTA and CDR2 FQGNSA. The germline V and J ends were trimmed by 1 base and 2 bases, with 11 bases remaining between them. The chain's CDR3 is CASSLVSGPNTGELFF. Here the CDR3 DNA reads TGTGCCAGCAGCTTAGTGTCGGGGCCCAACACCGGGGAGCTGTTTTTT.

The V and J genes are TRBV5-1 and TRBJ2-5, with TRBD2 as a possible D gene (6 bases). Germline V gene sequence: CDR1 SGHRS, CDR2 YFSETQ. V gave up 0 bases and J gave up 0 bases, with 12 bases separating them. This CDR3 spans 16 amino acids. The DNA of the CDR3 is TGCGCCAGCAGCTTGGCCGTAGGGGACTACCAAGAGACCCAGTACTTC. Its translation is CASSLAVGDYQETQYF. Complete variable domain (other parts from reference TRBV5-1 and TRBJ2-5): KAGVTQTPRYLIKTRGQQVTLSCSPISGHRSVSWYQQTPGQGLQFLFEYFSETQRNKGNFPGRFSGRQFSNSRSEMNVSTLELGDSALYLCASSLAVGDYQETQYFGPGTRLLVL.

By frequency in the sample, this clone is medium-sized. V is TRBV7-9 and J is TRBJ1-5; D ambiguous. The CDR3 loop spans 14 amino acids. The germline V gene has CDR1 SEHNR and CDR2 FQNEAQ (reference sequence). V lost 5 bases, J lost 5 bases, and 13 bases lay in between. CDR3 in amino acids: CASSPEDIYQPQHF. In DNA form, the CDR3 reads TGTGCCAGCAGCCCTGAAGACATCTATCAGCCCCAGCATTTT.

The rearrangement links TRBV6-5 to TRBJ1-1; D is unclear. Germline values: CDR1 MNHEY, CDR2 SVGAGI. The CDR3 runs to 12 residues. Trimming removed 6 bases at V and 5 bases at J, with 10 bases between. The DNA of the CDR3 is TGTGCCAGCAGCGCGGTGAGGACTGAAGCTTTCTTT. Its protein product is CASSAVRTEAFF.

This chain joins TRBV20-1 and TRBJ1-6; D is unclear. The germline V gene encodes CDR1 DFQATT and CDR2 SNEGSKA (reference sequence). The V and J ends lost 3 bases and 5 bases respectively, with 8 bases between them. The CDR3 consists of 13 residues. CDR3 protein: CSASVGNNSPLHF. CDR3 DNA: TGCAGTGCTAGTGTGGGAAATAATTCACCCCTCCACTTT.

The chain uses TRBV15 and TRBJ2-7; D may be TRBD1 (6 bases). Germline loops: CDR1 LNHNV, CDR2 YYDKDF (reference sequence). This CDR3 contains 15 residues. V shed 4 bases and J shed 4 bases, with 17 bases lying between them. CDR3 loop: CATSMNRVRAYEQYF. Here the CDR3 DNA reads TGTGCCACCAGCATGAACAGGGTTAGAGCTTACGAGCAGTACTTC.